The sequence of this T cell receptor beta chain was determined in a study of shared clonotypes between healthy human individuals. Points on this clone: Its antigen is as yet unknown.

This CDR3 spans 14 amino acids. The germline V and J ends were trimmed by 0 bases and 6 bases, with 11 bases remaining between them. Germline CDR1 reads ENHRY; CDR2 reads SYGVKD. In the authors' workflow: Filtering differed, since immunoSEQ gave only junction sequences and no quality scores. TCRdb's copy holds only in-frame clones and misses some; the assay was immunoSEQ multiplex PCR. The DNA was the basis for D and trimming; V, J and clone size are from that table. This table has some 2,100,000 clones, nearly 97% appearing once. The study, taken as a whole, reports: Clonotype sharing among donors likely depends on sequencing depth.

The gene calls are TRBV10-3 and TRBJ1-2; no clear D gene. This clonotype was obtained from a man between 18 and 35 years old in good health. The sequencing input was naive CD4+ T cells sorted from blood. The subset here: CD45RA+ positively selected. CDR3: CAISESKGNNGYTF. DNA for the CDR3: TGTGCCATCAGTGAGTCCAAAGGAAATAATGGCTACACCTTC.